Listed below are T cell receptor beta chains from one sample, sequenced in a study of blood T cells in healthy people across ages. TCRdb re-derived calls from the 5' RACE reads in MiXCR, one entry per CDR3 protein. Of over a million distinct CDR3 sequences listed, approximately 25% are singletons. A further study also used this sample, focusing on T cells of mothers and their children.

Sequencing was performed on blood. These receptors originate from a girl under 10 years old in good health. Both conserved end residues are part of each CDR3. A clone size is listed for some rows: how often the clone was seen (once, few, many), or a class if it is expanded.

J gene: TRBJ2-1; V gene: TRBV14; clone size: -; CDR3 protein: CASSQDLLAGGPQFF
J gene: -; V gene: TRBV6-1; clone size: -; CDR3 protein: CASLEAYEQYF
J gene: TRBJ1-2; V gene: TRBV4-1; clone size: -; CDR3 protein: CASSSPDRDGYTF
J gene: TRBJ2-1; V gene: TRBV12-3/TRBV12-4; clone size: few; CDR3 protein: CASTVGGLVHNEQFF
J gene: TRBJ2-4; V gene: TRBV6-1; clone size: -; CDR3 protein: CASSDRDSINIQYF
J gene: TRBJ2-3; V gene: TRBV12-3/TRBV12-4; clone size: -; CDR3 protein: CASSLQNVAGVDTEYF
J gene: TRBJ2-1; V gene: TRBV12-3/TRBV12-4; clone size: few; CDR3 protein: CASSFGTGPYNEQFF
J gene: TRBJ1-1; V gene: TRBV19; clone size: few; CDR3 protein: CATTVITGDTEAFF
J gene: TRBJ2-7; V gene: TRBV20-1; clone size: -; CDR3 protein: CSARGGLYEQYF
J gene: TRBJ2-7; V gene: TRBV29-1; clone size: -; CDR3 protein: CSVVVNRDTYEQYF
J gene: TRBJ2-5; V gene: TRBV6-2/TRBV6-3; clone size: -; CDR3 protein: CASIGPGSGGENLETQYF
J gene: -; V gene: TRBV19; clone size: few; CDR3 protein: CASQGLIDEQYF
J gene: TRBJ1-2; V gene: TRBV9; clone size: -; CDR3 protein: CASSVHVDISGGFSNYGYTF
J gene: TRBJ2-3; V gene: TRBV14; clone size: once; CDR3 protein: CASSQGDGRIWDTQYF
J gene: TRBJ2-5; V gene: TRBV12-3/TRBV12-4; clone size: few; CDR3 protein: CASSSDDRGRKTQYF
J gene: TRBJ1-1; V gene: TRBV4-3; clone size: -; CDR3 protein: CASSAVRQGEAFF
J gene: TRBJ2-5; V gene: TRBV3-1; clone size: few; CDR3 protein: CASSQGVRGTQETQYF
J gene: TRBJ1-2; V gene: TRBV25-1; clone size: -; CDR3 protein: CRGRAYGYTF
J gene: TRBJ2-7; V gene: TRBV6-5; clone size: -; CDR3 protein: CASSPGGVRSEQYF
J gene: TRBJ2-1; V gene: TRBV20-1; clone size: -; CDR3 protein: CSAHMRTNNEQFF
J gene: TRBJ2-3; V gene: TRBV4-3; clone size: few; CDR3 protein: CASSQGGGGASDTQYF
J gene: TRBJ2-2; V gene: TRBV9; clone size: -; CDR3 protein: CASSPDWAGSLMWTGELFF